One and the same sample provided the 27 T cell receptor beta chains below, sequenced in a study of blood T cell repertoires in COVID-19. Sequencing was performed with immunoSEQ multiplex PCR; in TCRdb, only in-frame clones are kept and a portion is missing. The table shows around 46,000 clones, with 70% to 90% occurring only once. Sequencing was carried out using peripheral blood. The receptors shown here come from a woman over 75 with COVID-19, enrolled during active disease.

The chain links TRBV4-1 to TRBJ2-5; D unresolved. Germline lookup yields CDR1 MGHRA and CDR2 YSYEKL. Between the trimmed V and J ends, which lost 1 base and 2 bases, there was a span of 8 bases. The length of the CDR3 is 14 residues. In DNA form, the CDR3 reads TGCGCCAGCAGCCAAGGAACAATACAAGAGACCCAGTACTTC. Protein product: CASSQGTIQETQYF.

The chain carries TRBV5-1 and TRBJ1-2, with D unresolved. The CDR3 length is 13 residues. Germline V gives CDR1 SGHRS, CDR2 YFSETQ. Trimming removed 0 bases at V and 8 bases at J, with 11 bases between. The CDR3 reads CASSLESGHGYTF. In nucleotides, the CDR3 is TGCGCCAGCAGCTTGGAGAGCGGGCACGGCTACACCTTC.

V is TRBV5-1 and J is TRBJ2-1, with 8 positions matching TRBD2. Looked up from germline, CDR1 is SGHRS and CDR2 is YFSETQ. The V gene end was trimmed by 2 bases and the J gene end by 0 bases; junction bases not matched to a gene: 4. This CDR3 is built from 16 residues. The DNA for the CDR3 is TGCGCCAGCAGCTTCCAACTAGCGGACTCCTACAATGAGCAGTTCTTC. This codes for CASSFQLADSYNEQFF.

The chain is built from TRBV27 and TRBJ1-3; 7 bases align to TRBD1. Unmatched junction bases numbered 7, after V lost 6 bases and J lost 2 bases. CDR1 is MNHEY, CDR2 SMNVEV, per germline (reference sequence). CDR3 length: 15 residues. Written as DNA, the CDR3 is TGTGCCAGCAGCCGCGGGACAGCGCCTGGAAACACCATATATTTT. This sequence encodes CASSRGTAPGNTIYF.

This clone was seen only once. The chain carries TRBV27 and TRBJ2-1, with 8 bases that match TRBD2. The CDR3 has 15 amino acids. CDR1 is MNHEY, CDR2 SMNVEV, per germline (reference sequence). Trimming cost V 4 bases and J 5 bases; bases outside gene matches: 7. CDR3 coding DNA: TGTGCCAGCAGTTCCCTGGGAGCGGGGGACAATGAGCAGTTCTTC. Translating gives CASSSLGAGDNEQFF.

The chain carries TRBV24-1 and TRBJ2-2; D possibly corresponds to TRBD2 (6 bases). Germline V gene lookup returns CDR1 KGHDR and CDR2 SFDVKD. This CDR3 is 17 amino acids long. Between the trimmed V and J ends, which lost 2 bases and 8 bases, there was a span of 20 bases. This CDR3 is CATSDSAGRVLLGELFF. CDR3 DNA sequence: TGTGCCACCAGTGATTCTGCGGGACGGGTCCTTTTGGGGGAGCTGTTTTTT.

The gene calls are TRBV11-3 and TRBJ2-1; 12 bases are shared with TRBD2. The CDR3 has 17 amino acids. Per germline, CDR1 SGHNT and CDR2 YENEEA. V trimming: 5 bases; J trimming: 8 bases; junction bases outside the gene matches: 13. In nucleotides, the CDR3 is TGTGCCAGCAGCCCCAATACACTAGCGGGAGGACGCCATGAGCAGTTCTTC. Its protein is CASSPNTLAGGRHEQFF.

The chain couples TRBV27 to TRBJ2-5; TRBD1 might be the D (6 bases). Germline loops: CDR1 MNHEY, CDR2 SMNVEV (reference sequence). Trimming pared 8 bases from V and 2 bases from J, leaving 15 bases between. The CDR3 totals 14 residues. The CDR3 is CASWQQGFQETQYF. The DNA of the CDR3 is TGTGCCAGCTGGCAACAGGGATTTCAAGAGACCCAGTACTTC.

The rearrangement links TRBV5-1 to TRBJ2-1; TRBD2 matches at 12 bases. Germline CDR1 SGHRS, CDR2 YFSETQ. The trim removed 7 bases at V and 2 bases at J, leaving 1 base unmatched. There are 14 residues in the CDR3. The CDR3 DNA follows: TGCGCCAGCCGACTAGCGGGGGCCTACAATGAGCAGTTCTTC. It yields the protein CASRLAGAYNEQFF.

J is TRBJ2-1 and V is TRBV28, with TRBD1 identical over 8 bases. V trimming: 5 bases; J trimming: 2 bases; junction bases outside the gene matches: 17. CDR1 is MDHEN, CDR2 SYDVKM, per germline. This CDR3 spans 19 amino acids. The CDR3, as DNA: TGTGCCAGCAGTACTATATATGGAGGGCAGGGGGCAACCTACAATGAGCAGTTCTTC. It yields the protein CASSTIYGGQGATYNEQFF. The full variable domain, rest sourced from reference TRBV28 and TRBJ2-1, is DVKVTQSSRYLVKRTGEKVFLECVQDMDHENMFWYRQDPGLGLRLIYFSYDVKMKEKGDIPEGYSVSREKKERFSLILESASTNQTSMYLCASSTIYGGQGATYNEQFFGPGTRLTVL.

The chain couples TRBV9 to TRBJ1-1; D gene ambiguous. V was pared by 0 bases and J by 1 base, with 7 bases between. The CDR3 runs 14 residues. CDR1 SGDLS and CDR2 YYNGEE come from the germline V gene. The CDR3 sequence is CASSVVAANTEAFF. The DNA for the CDR3 is TGTGCCAGCAGCGTAGTAGCCGCGAACACTGAAGCTTTCTTT.

The J gene is TRBJ1-5, the V gene TRBV28, with TRBD1 matching 9 bases. The ends lost 6 bases at V and 2 bases at J; junction bases unmatched: 5. Per germline, CDR1 MDHEN and CDR2 SYDVKM. CDR3 length: 15 residues. The CDR3, as DNA: TGTGCCAGCAGAAACCGGGACAGGGGCAATCAGCCCCAGCATTTT. Its translation: CASRNRDRGNQPQHF.

V and J are TRBV27 and TRBJ1-1, with a tentative D call TRBD1 (5 bases). Per the germline V gene, CDR1 is MNHEY and CDR2 is SMNVEV (reference sequence). The CDR3 spans 17 residues. V was trimmed by 4 bases and J by 6 bases, leaving 24 bases between them. CDR3 sequence reads: CASSSERRGVINSEAFF. CDR3 nucleotide sequence: TGTGCCAGCAGTTCTGAACGGCGGGGGGTCATCAACTCTGAAGCTTTCTTT.

This sequence joins TRBV2 and TRBJ1-1; 9 nucleotides align to TRBD1. V lost 6 bases and J lost 1; bases outside the gene matches: 3. This CDR3 region has 14 residues. The germline V gene encodes CDR1 SNHLY and CDR2 FYNNEI. The CDR3 protein is CASRPTGGNTEAFF. The CDR3 nucleotides read TGTGCCAGCAGGCCGACAGGGGGGAACACTGAAGCTTTCTTT.

Regarding this clone: Additional DNA sequences in this sample encode the identical CDR3. V gene TRBV5-1 combines with J gene TRBJ2-3; 13 bases match TRBD2. The germline V gene has CDR1 SGHRS and CDR2 YFSETQ. V trimming: 0 bases; J trimming: 3 bases; junction bases outside the gene matches: 1. This CDR3 comprises 16 residues. The CDR3 DNA reads TGCGCCAGCAGCTTGGGGACTAGCGGGGGAACAGATACGCAGTATTTT. Its protein is CASSLGTSGGTDTQYF.

This clone was recorded only once. The chain uses TRBV6-4 and TRBJ2-5; D gene uncertain. There are 14 residues in the CDR3. V lost 6 bases and J lost 9, with 20 bases in between. Germline V gives CDR1 MRHNA, CDR2 SNTAGT. The CDR3 is CASSPDGGFPAQYF. The CDR3 DNA sequence: TGTGCCAGCAGCCCCGACGGCGGCTTTCCGGCCCAGTACTTC.

The chain uses TRBV7-2 and TRBJ2-2, with 10 bases aligning to TRBD2. This CDR3 region has 16 residues. J lost 4 bases, V lost 5 bases, and 7 bases had no gene match. Per the germline V gene, CDR1 is SGHTA and CDR2 is FQGNSA. The CDR3 DNA is TGTGCCAGCAGCCCGTACCTAGCGGGGGTCACCGGGGAGCTGTTTTTT. Its protein product is CASSPYLAGVTGELFF.

The chain recombines TRBV15 with TRBJ1-4; no reliable D call. This CDR3 has 15 residues. Germline values: CDR1 LNHNV, CDR2 YYDKDF (reference sequence). V dropped 5 bases and J dropped 0 bases, with 10 bases sitting between them. CDR3 nucleotides: TGTGCCACCAGCCCTACGGACTCAACTAATGAAAAACTGTTTTTT. It encodes CATSPTDSTNEKLFF.

J is TRBJ2-7 and V is TRBV4-3; TRBD2 might be the D (6 bases). The CDR3 runs to 15 residues. Germline CDR1 is LGHNA and CDR2 is YSLEER. V lost 1 base to trimming and J lost 2 bases, with 12 bases between them. CDR3 amino acids: CASSQGYGGPYEQYF. CDR3 coding DNA: TGCGCCAGCAGCCAAGGCTACGGGGGACCCTACGAGCAGTACTTC.

This sequence joins TRBV7-2 and TRBJ2-3; TRBD1 is a possible D gene (6 bases). Deletions cut 5 bases from V and 6 bases from J, with 12 bases between. The CDR3 is made up of 13 amino acids. Germline loops: CDR1 SGHTA, CDR2 FQGNSA. The CDR3 spells CASSPQGGDTQYF. The DNA for the CDR3 is TGTGCCAGCAGCCCACAGGGTGGCGATACGCAGTATTTT.

The DNA for the CDR3 is TGTGCCAGTAGTATTACCCAGGGCTTTAATGAAAAACTGTTTTTT. It is translated as CASSITQGFNEKLFF. The V call is TRBV19, the J call TRBJ1-4; tentatively, D is TRBD1 (5 bases). Germline lookup yields CDR1 LNHDA and CDR2 SQIVND (reference sequence). This CDR3 region has 15 residues. Trimming pared 3 bases from V and 4 bases from J, leaving 12 bases between. Using reference TRBV19 and TRBJ1-4 for the parts outside the CDR3, the full variable domain is DGGITQSPKYLFRKEGQNVTLSCEQNLNHDAMYWYRQDPGQGLRLIYYSQIVNDFQKGDIAEGYSVSREKKESFPLTVTSAQKNPTAFYLCASSITQGFNEKLFFGSGTQLSVL.

The chain combines TRBV7-2 with TRBJ1-4; TRBD1 is a possible D gene (6 bases). This CDR3 is 14 amino acids long. The V end lost 2 bases, the J end lost 6 bases, and 10 bases lay between the germline ends. CDR1 and CDR2 from the germline V gene are SGHTA and FQGNSA. This chain's CDR3 is CASSLRTADEKLFF. CDR3 DNA: TGTGCCAGCAGCTTAAGGACAGCCGATGAAAAACTGTTTTTT.

The rearrangement links TRBV27 to TRBJ2-1; TRBD2 matches 7 bases. V shed 3 bases, J shed 6 bases, and the junction held 11 bases outside the gene matches. Germline V lookup: CDR1 MNHEY, CDR2 SMNVEV (reference sequence). This CDR3 comprises 16 residues. The CDR3 sequence: CASSFKRGTNLNEQFF. For the CDR3, the DNA is TGTGCCAGCAGTTTCAAACGCGGGACTAACCTCAATGAGCAGTTCTTC.

This clone appeared once. The J gene is TRBJ2-5, the V gene TRBV6-5, with 8 bases lining up with TRBD2. Germline V gives CDR1 MNHEY, CDR2 SVGAGI. J was trimmed by 7 bases and V by 0 bases; bases with no gene match: 7. This CDR3 region has 15 residues. CDR3 residues: CASSYSSGGVGTQYF. Written as DNA, the CDR3 is TGTGCCAGCAGTTACTCGAGCGGGGGTGTGGGGACCCAGTACTTC.

This clone has just one count. This sequence joins TRBV28 and TRBJ2-3; D remains ambiguous. Trimming stripped 7 bases from V and 1 base from J, with 12 bases between. This CDR3 has 14 residues. The germline V gene has CDR1 MDHEN and CDR2 SYDVKM. CDR3 region: CASKSPGRTDTQYF. CDR3 nucleotides: TGTGCCAGCAAATCTCCAGGCCGCACAGATACGCAGTATTTT.

This clone was seen only a few times. V is TRBV4-3 and J is TRBJ2-7; 11 bases agree with TRBD1. The J segment lost 4 bases and the V segment lost 1 base, leaving 6 bases of the junction unmatched. CDR3 size: 16 residues. Germline V gives CDR1 LGHNA, CDR2 YSLEER. The CDR3, as DNA: TGCGCCAGCAGCCAAGTTGCCGGGACAGGGGGTTACGAGCAGTACTTC. Its translation is CASSQVAGTGGYEQYF.

The genes are TRBV20-1 and TRBJ1-1, with D possibly being TRBD1 (6 bases). This CDR3 has 11 amino acids. Germline V gene lookup returns CDR1 DFQATT and CDR2 SNEGSKA (reference sequence). Trimming removed 5 bases from V and 8 bases from J, with 12 bases in between. CDR3 coding DNA: TGCAGTGCTCGTCGAACAGGGGAAGCTTTCTTT. Residues: CSARRTGEAFF.